The rows below give T cell receptor beta chains drawn from one sample of a study of blood T cell repertoires in COVID-19. This table comes from immunoSEQ multiplex PCR, and its TCRdb copy is limited to in-frame clones, with some not included. The sample shows some 45,000 clones, 75% to 85% of them seen only once. The sample comprised peripheral blood. All receptors come from a man older than 75 in a cohort sampled during active COVID-19. The CDR3 runs from the conserved cysteine through the conserved F or W. Fields, in order: clone size, J gene, V gene, D gene, CDR3 DNA, CDR3 protein. D genes are given only for firm matches. The size of a clone is reported for some rows only, either as once, few or many, or as a class for expanded clones.

NA,TRBJ2-3,TRBV13,NA,TGTGCCAGCAGGTGGGGCTCTTGGGATACGCAGTATTTT,CASRWGSWDTQYF
NA,TRBJ1-2,TRBV5-4,NA,TGTGCCAGCAGCCCCGGAATGGGGGAGGGCTATGGCTACACCTTC,CASSPGMGEGYGYTF
NA,TRBJ2-5,TRBV7-9,TRBD1,TGTGCCAGCAGCTTAGGTATCAGGGGGCCCCAAGAGACCCAGTACTTC,CASSLGIRGPQETQYF
NA,TRBJ1-1,TRBV2,TRBD1,TGTGCCAGCAGGACGAATGGACAGGAGAACACTGAAGCTTTCTTT,CASRTNGQENTEAFF
NA,TRBJ2-7,TRBV7-2,NA,TGTGCCAGCAGCTTAGGAACTACCCCCTCCTACGAGCAGTACTTC,CASSLGTTPSYEQYF
NA,TRBJ1-5,TRBV15,NA,TGTGCCACCAGCAAAGGGGGAGGCAATCAGCCCCAGCATTTT,CATSKGGGNQPQHF
NA,TRBJ1-2,TRBV27,TRBD1,TGTGCCAGCAGTTCCTATTTTGGAGGACAGGCGATCTATGGCTACACCTTC,CASSSYFGGQAIYGYTF
NA,TRBJ2-3,TRBV5-4,TRBD1,TGTGCCAGCAGCTTGGCCGGAGTAAGGACAGGGGGCGACGATGGACATTTT,CASSLAGVRTGGDDGHF
NA,TRBJ1-4,TRBV6-1,NA,TGTGCCAGCAGTGGTTTACCAATAGGCAGGGCAAATGAAAAACTGTTTTTT,CASSGLPIGRANEKLFF
NA,TRBJ1-6,TRBV7-2,TRBD1,TGTGCCAGCAGCCCCCGGACAGGGTTTAATTCACCCCTCCACTTT,CASSPRTGFNSPLHF
NA,TRBJ2-7,TRBV3-1/TRBV3-2,NA,TGTGCCAGCAGCCAACCTAGGAGAGAGGACGAGCAGTACTTC,CASSQPRREDEQYF
NA,TRBJ1-1,TRBV6-5,TRBD1,TGTGCCAGCAGTTTACAGGGGAGCACTGAAGCTTTCTTT,CASSLQGSTEAFF
NA,TRBJ2-7,TRBV28,NA,TGTGCCAGCAGTTCCCCGAGCTCCTACGAGCAGTACTTC,CASSSPSSYEQYF
NA,TRBJ2-2,TRBV2,TRBD2,TGTGCCAGCAGTGCCGGGGCTAGCGGAAACACCGGGGAGCTGTTTTTT,CASSAGASGNTGELFF
NA,TRBJ1-1,TRBV18,TRBD1,TGTGCCAGCTCACCCCTCCCGGGACAGCGGAAGAACACTGAAGCTTTCTTT,CASSPLPGQRKNTEAFF
NA,TRBJ2-3,TRBV30,TRBD2,TGTGCCTGGAGTTGGGGGACTAGCGGGACAGATACGCAGTATTTT,CAWSWGTSGTDTQYF
NA,TRBJ2-2,TRBV7-3,TRBD1,TGTGCCAGCAGCTTATCAGGGGGTCGGACCGGGGAGCTGTTTTTT,CASSLSGGRTGELFF
NA,TRBJ1-1,TRBV28,TRBD1,TGTGCCAGCAGTTTGATTCGGACAGGGGGATTGGACACTGAAGCTTTCTTT,CASSLIRTGGLDTEAFF
NA,TRBJ2-5,TRBV28,TRBD1,TGTGCCAGCAGTTCCGGACAGGGGTTTGAGACCCAGTACTTC,CASSSGQGFETQYF
NA,TRBJ2-5,TRBV7-9,NA,TGTGCCAGCAGCGGCCAATCTGGGCTCCAGTACTTC,CASSGQSGLQYF
few,TRBJ1-6,TRBV4-1,NA,TGCGCCAGCAGCCAAGTCGTCGGACTTTATTATAATTCACCCCTCCACTTT,CASSQVVGLYYNSPLHF
once,TRBJ1-2,TRBV2,TRBD1,TGTGCCAGCAGTGTACAGGGGAAAGGACGGGGCTACACCTTC,CASSVQGKGRGYTF
NA,TRBJ2-7,TRBV19,TRBD2,TGTGCCAGTAGTATGGGAGGGAGAGGCGAGCAGTACTTC,CASSMGGRGEQYF
few,TRBJ2-7,TRBV5-4,TRBD2,TGTGCCAGCAGCCCCACCGGGGGGGCGGGAGGGCCTAGAGAGCAGTACTTC,CASSPTGGAGGPREQYF
NA,TRBJ2-3,TRBV3-1/TRBV3-2,TRBD2,TGTGCCAGCAGCCTCAGGGCGGGCGGGGGGCTAGGGGATACGCAGTATTTT,CASSLRAGGGLGDTQYF
NA,TRBJ2-1,TRBV4-1,NA,TGCGCCAGCAGCCAAGAAGAGGGTGCTTACAATGAGCAGTTCTTC,CASSQEEGAYNEQFF
NA,TRBJ1-4,TRBV30,NA,TGTGCCTGGAGTGAAGCAGGGGCTACTAATGAAAAACTGTTTTTT,CAWSEAGATNEKLFF
NA,TRBJ2-7,TRBV2,TRBD1,TGTGCCAGCAGAACTAGACAGGGGGCCCACGAGCAGTACTTC,CASRTRQGAHEQYF
NA,TRBJ2-1,TRBV6-5,NA,TGTGCCAGCGAGAGCAGGGGTATATTGGGGCAGTTCTTC,CASESRGILGQFF
NA,TRBJ1-1,TRBV3-1/TRBV3-2,NA,TGTGCCAGCAGCCGAGGGTCAGGAGGGGATAGCACTGAAGCTTTCTTT,CASSRGSGGDSTEAFF
NA,TRBJ1-1,TRBV10-2,TRBD1,TGCGCCAGCAGTGAGAGACAGGGCACTTTCCAAGCTTTCTTT,CASSERQGTFQAFF
NA,TRBJ2-1,TRBV27,TRBD1,TGTGCCAGCAGCCCCAGACAGGGTAATGGGTACGATGAGCAGTTCTTC,CASSPRQGNGYDEQFF
few,TRBJ2-5,TRBV23-1,NA,TGCGCCGCAAAGGTTGGGCTAGCTAAAGAGACCCAGTACTTC,CAAKVGLAKETQYF
NA,TRBJ1-5,TRBV27,NA,TGTGCCAGCAGTTTCACGGTCGAAAGCAATCAGCCCCAGCATTTT,CASSFTVESNQPQHF
NA,TRBJ2-7,TRBV5-1,NA,TGCGCCAGCAGCGGGACACGGACCCTTACCTACGAGCAGTACTTC,CASSGTRTLTYEQYF
NA,TRBJ2-1,TRBV6-1,TRBD1,TGTGCCAGCAGTGAAGAGGGCAGGGGGCCTTACAATGAGCAGTTCTTC,CASSEEGRGPYNEQFF
NA,TRBJ2-1,TRBV9,TRBD2,TGTGCCAGCAGCGAGCAAGCGGGGGGCTCCTACAATGAGCAGTTCTTC,CASSEQAGGSYNEQFF
NA,TRBJ2-1,TRBV12-3/TRBV12-4,TRBD1,TGTGCCAGCAGTCGGACAGGGGCGGGTGAGCAGTTCTTC,CASSRTGAGEQFF
NA,TRBJ1-6,TRBV2,NA,TGTGCCACCCACGAGACATCCTATTCACCCCTCCACTTT,CATHETSYSPLHF
NA,TRBJ2-1,TRBV5-1,TRBD2,TGCGCCAGCAGCTTGGAAGGTAGCGGGTACAATGAGCAGTTCTTC,CASSLEGSGYNEQFF
NA,TRBJ1-4,TRBV18,NA,TGTGCCAGCTCGAAGACAGGTTCAGAGAAAAAACTGTTTTTT,CASSKTGSEKKLFF
few,TRBJ1-5,TRBV2,NA,TGTGCCAGCAGTGGGGACATTAATCAGCCCCAGCATTTT,CASSGDINQPQHF
NA,TRBJ2-5,TRBV3-1/TRBV3-2,TRBD2,TGTGCCAGCAGCTCTTCTGCGGGGGGCCGGGAGACCCAGTACTTC,CASSSSAGGRETQYF
NA,TRBJ2-3,TRBV7-8,TRBD2,TGTGCCAGCAGCTTACCGGGACTAGCAGTAGATACGCAGTATTTT,CASSLPGLAVDTQYF
few,TRBJ2-1,TRBV4-1,TRBD1,TGCGCCAGCAGCCATCCCTCTCGACAGGGGCGGAATGAGCAGTTCTTC,CASSHPSRQGRNEQFF
NA,TRBJ2-3,TRBV30,TRBD2,TGTGCCTGCAAAAAGCGGGGGGCCCTCACAGATACGCAGTATTTT,CACKKRGALTDTQYF
NA,TRBJ1-1,TRBV7-3,TRBD1,TGTGCCAGCAGCCCGGACAGGGTAACTGAAGCTTTCTTT,CASSPDRVTEAFF
NA,TRBJ2-3,TRBV3-1/TRBV3-2,NA,TGTGCCAGCAGCAACCCCGGGGGTGCGGGGACGCAGTATTTT,CASSNPGGAGTQYF